This T cell receptor beta chain appears in the sequencing data of a study of monozygotic twins with inflammatory bowel disease. Study-level points and caveats: Differing immunosuppressive treatments may have added variability to patient repertoires.

Germline V gene data show CDR1 as SGHRS and CDR2 as YFSETQ. This CDR3 comprises 15 residues. Points on this clonotype: Antigen unknown.

TCRalpha and TCRbeta cDNA underwent two nested PCRs of around 15 and 9 cycles. For each CDR3 protein, TCRdb gives one entry from its re-call of the 5' RACE reads, without DNA. Its table records about 450,000 distinct CDR3 sequences. Researchers collected around 2.5 ml of blood per donor. The specimen was blood. This clonotype was sampled from a human donor with ulcerative colitis or Crohn's disease, or a healthy co-twin of an affected twin (not recorded which). The chain has TRBV5-1 and TRBJ2-7; TCRdb calls TRBD2, which cannot be checked without DNA. This CDR3 is CASSLGVSVTYEQYF.